The sequence of this T cell receptor beta chain was determined in a study of blood T cell repertoires in COVID-19. The overall study: Nucleic acid was either cDNA or gDNA, and it came from T cells, B-cell-depleted T cells, or PBMCs.

The trim removed 3 bases at V and 5 bases at J, leaving 7 bases unmatched. Germline CDR1 MGHRA, CDR2 YSYEKL. This CDR3 has 15 amino acids. Ages ranged from about 18 to 89 years, with residence in more than 20 US areas. Participant-reported clinical history was the basis for cohort assignment. What the recovered Cohort 3 donors had was two negative PCRs, clearance, or symptom resolution. Profiled with immunoSEQ multiplex PCR; TCRdb holds only in-frame clones, not every one. The table has hundreds of thousands of clones, roughly 87% seen once. This rearrangement joins TRBV4-1 to TRBJ2-1; 7 bases map to TRBD2. The material sequenced was PBMCs or T cells enriched from blood (not recorded which). The source of this sequence is a woman between 25 and 40 years old who had recovered from COVID-19. CDR3 residues: CASSQPGGGHNEQFF. The CDR3 nucleotides are TGCGCCAGCAGCCAGCCGGGCGGGGGTCACAATGAGCAGTTCTTC.